This T cell receptor beta chain was identified in a study of cytomegalovirus exposure and HLA in healthy donors. Overall study results and limits: The TCR clusters that emerged in the first cohort tended, a later analysis found, to co-occur in the 120 or so validation repertoires. According to the study, approximately 150 TCR beta chains were cytomegalovirus-associated.

Data came from immunoSEQ multiplex PCR; TCRdb stores just in-frame clones and leaves some out. This table has about 110,000 clones, approximately 94% appearing once. Turning to this clone: The antigen remains unidentified.

The sample comprised PBMCs. The receptor was derived from a woman aged 18-29 years in good health and CMV-seronegative.

CDR3: CASSMGQAETQYF. The CDR3 DNA is TGTGCCAGCAGCATGGGACAGGCAGAGACCCAGTACTTC. V is TRBV9 and J is TRBJ2-5; 8 nucleotides line up with TRBD1. The trim removed 4 bases at V and 4 bases at J, leaving 3 bases unmatched. Looked up from germline, CDR1 is SGDLS and CDR2 is YYNGEE. The CDR3 is 13 residues long. The variable domain in full, completed from reference TRBV9 and TRBJ2-5, reads DSGVTQTPKHLITATGQRVTLRCSPRSGDLSVYWYQQSLDQGLQFLIQYYNGEERAKGNILERFSAQQFPDLHSELNLSSLELGDSALYFCASSMGQAETQYFGPGTRLLVL.